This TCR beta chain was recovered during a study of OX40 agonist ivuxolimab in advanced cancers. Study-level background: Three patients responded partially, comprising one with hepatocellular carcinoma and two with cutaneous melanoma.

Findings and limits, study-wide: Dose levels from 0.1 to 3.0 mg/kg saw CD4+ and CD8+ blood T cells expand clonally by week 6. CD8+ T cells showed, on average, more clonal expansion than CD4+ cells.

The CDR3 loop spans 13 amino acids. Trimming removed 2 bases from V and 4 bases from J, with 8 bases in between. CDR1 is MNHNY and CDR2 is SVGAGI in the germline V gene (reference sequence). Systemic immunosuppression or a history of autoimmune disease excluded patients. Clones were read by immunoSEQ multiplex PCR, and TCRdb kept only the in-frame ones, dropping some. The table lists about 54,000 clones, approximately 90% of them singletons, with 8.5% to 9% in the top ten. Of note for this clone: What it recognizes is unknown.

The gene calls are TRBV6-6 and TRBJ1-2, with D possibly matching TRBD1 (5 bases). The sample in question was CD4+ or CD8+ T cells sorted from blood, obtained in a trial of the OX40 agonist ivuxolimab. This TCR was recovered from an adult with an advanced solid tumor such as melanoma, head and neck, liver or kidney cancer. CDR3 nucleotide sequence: TGTGCCAGCAGTTACACCGGGGCCTATGGCTACACCTTC. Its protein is CASSYTGAYGYTF.